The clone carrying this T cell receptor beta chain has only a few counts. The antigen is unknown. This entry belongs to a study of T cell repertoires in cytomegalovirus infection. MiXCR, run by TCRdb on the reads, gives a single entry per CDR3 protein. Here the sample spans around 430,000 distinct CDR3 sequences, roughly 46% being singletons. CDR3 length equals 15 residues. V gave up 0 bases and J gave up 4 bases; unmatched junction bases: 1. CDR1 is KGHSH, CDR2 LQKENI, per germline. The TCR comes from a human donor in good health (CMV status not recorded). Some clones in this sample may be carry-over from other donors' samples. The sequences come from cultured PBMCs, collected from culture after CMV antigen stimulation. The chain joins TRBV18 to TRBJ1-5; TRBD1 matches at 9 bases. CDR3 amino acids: CASSPPDRGNQPQHF. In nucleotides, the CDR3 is TGTGCCAGCTCACCACCCGACAGGGGGAATCAGCCCCAGCATTTT.